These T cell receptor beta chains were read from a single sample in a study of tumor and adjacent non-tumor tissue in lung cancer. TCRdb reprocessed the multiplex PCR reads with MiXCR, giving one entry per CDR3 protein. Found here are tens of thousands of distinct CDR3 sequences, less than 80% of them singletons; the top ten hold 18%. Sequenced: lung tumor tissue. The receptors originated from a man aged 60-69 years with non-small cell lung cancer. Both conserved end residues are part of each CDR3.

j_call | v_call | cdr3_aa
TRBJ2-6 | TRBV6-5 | CASRALGDPGANVLTF
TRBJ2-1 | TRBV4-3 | CASNQDLGVGNEQFF
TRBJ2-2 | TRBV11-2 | CASSSRLVGATNTGELSF
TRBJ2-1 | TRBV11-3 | CASSLDSSGRARLKQFF
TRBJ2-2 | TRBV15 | CATSRRRLALTGELFF
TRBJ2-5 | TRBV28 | CASSPFSGLQETQYF
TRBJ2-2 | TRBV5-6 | CASSSGGLDTGELFF
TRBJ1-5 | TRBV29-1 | CSVEKRGSWDQPQHF
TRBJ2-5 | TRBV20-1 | CSSRSAGGGTQYF
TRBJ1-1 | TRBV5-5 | CASSATGFEAFF
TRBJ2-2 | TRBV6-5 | CASSYRGTGELFF
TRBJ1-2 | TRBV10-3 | CAISYRTGRDYGYTF
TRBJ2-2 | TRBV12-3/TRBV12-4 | CASSFVWGAENTGELFF
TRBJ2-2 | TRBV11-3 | CSSSSTGDRTGELFF
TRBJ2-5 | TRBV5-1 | CASSPGLAVQETQYF
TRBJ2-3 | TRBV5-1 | CASSLETGTDTQYF
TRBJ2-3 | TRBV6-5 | CASCAQGVRDTQYF
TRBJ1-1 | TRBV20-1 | CSASPGTGNAEAFF
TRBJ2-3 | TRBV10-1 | CASSGSTDTQYF
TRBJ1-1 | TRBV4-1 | CANSQACNTEAFF
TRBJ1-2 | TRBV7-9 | CASSSDRGHGYTF
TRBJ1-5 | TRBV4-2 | CAGSQNRGFNQLQHF